The source of this T cell receptor beta chain is a study of blood T cells in healthy people across ages. The study, taken as a whole, reports: More naive CD4+ cells and higher diversity marked long-lived donors relative to aged donors.

The use of a sample-barcoded 5' primer and a J-beta primer mix characterized a second PCR of roughly 6 to 12 cycles. MiXCR, applied by TCRdb to the 5' RACE reads, yields one record per CDR3 protein. The sample consists of some 1.5 million distinct CDR3 sequences, approximately 30% of them appearing once. This CDR3 has 17 amino acids. About this clonotype itself: Its target is unknown.

This clonotype was obtained from a woman in her twenties or thirties in good health. The chain couples TRBV21-1 to TRBJ2-1; the table's D call, TRBD1, was not checked against the DNA. TRBV21-1 is tagged as a pseudogene. Material for sequencing was blood. The CDR3 DNA is TGTGCCAGCAGCAAAGCGCTGTCTGGGACAGGTTTCTACGAGCAGTTCTTC. Residues: CASSKALSGTGFYEQFF.